Listed here are 12 T cell receptor beta chains from one sample, sequenced in a study of blood T cell repertoires in COVID-19. TCRdb keeps only in-frame clones here, not all; method: immunoSEQ multiplex PCR. The sample records about 250,000 clones, roughly 80% being singletons. Sequencing was performed on peripheral blood. The receptors come from an elderly man with acute or convalescent COVID-19.

This chain uses TRBV7-2 with TRBJ1-4, with D unresolved. The germline V gene encodes CDR1 SGHTA and CDR2 FQGNSA. Trimming took off 2 bases at V and 0 bases at J, with 4 bases between the two ends. The CDR3 is 14 residues long. The CDR3 DNA follows: TGTGCCAGCAGCTTATATGCAACTAATGAAAAACTGTTTTTT. Translating it yields CASSLYATNEKLFF.

The chain joins TRBV5-6 to TRBJ1-1, with D possibly being TRBD1 (5 bases). V lost 3 bases and J lost 3, with 9 bases in between. The germline CDR1 and CDR2 sequences are SGHDT and YYEEEE. This CDR3 region has 13 residues. The DNA for the CDR3 is TGTGCCAGCAGCTCCGGGGGATACACTGAAGCTTTCTTT. Residues: CASSSGGYTEAFF.

J is TRBJ2-3 and V is TRBV11-2, with 11 positions matching TRBD2. V lost 5 bases to trimming and J lost 4 bases; unmatched junction nucleotides: 8. Germline lookup yields CDR1 SGHAT and CDR2 FQNNGV. This CDR3 contains 16 residues. In DNA, the CDR3 is TGTGCCAGCAGCCCCCTAGCGGGGGGCTCCGCAGATACGCAGTATTTT. Its protein is CASSPLAGGSADTQYF. The variable domain in full, completed from reference TRBV11-2 and TRBJ2-3, reads EAGVAQSPRYKIIEKRQSVAFWCNPISGHATLYWYQQILGQGPKLLIQFQNNGVVDDSQLPKDRFSAERLKGVDSTLKIQPAKLEDSAVYLCASSPLAGGSADTQYFGPGTRLTVL.

This sequence joins TRBV3-1 (or the pseudogene TRBV3-2) and TRBJ2-2; possible D gene TRBD1, 5 bases. The CDR3 has 14 residues. CDR1 is LGHDT, CDR2 YNNKEL, per germline (reference sequence). V was shortened by 4 bases and J by 4 bases, with 10 bases between the two germline ends. The CDR3 DNA is TGTGCCAGCAGCCTCTACCAGGGCACCGGGGAGCTGTTTTTT. Protein sequence: CASSLYQGTGELFF.

This chain uses TRBV3-1 (or the pseudogene TRBV3-2) with TRBJ2-3; maybe TRBD2 (5 bases). CDR1 and CDR2 from the germline V gene are LGHDT and YNNKEL (reference sequence). The CDR3 sequence is 16 residues long. The V end was cut by 1 base, the J end by 2 bases, with 13 bases between. The DNA for the CDR3 is TGTGCCAGCAGCCAAGTACCCCAGCGGATCACAGATACGCAGTATTTT. This encodes CASSQVPQRITDTQYF.

V is TRBV5-5 and J is TRBJ1-2, with 8 bases matching TRBD1. The V and J ends lost 4 bases and 4 bases, in that order; junction bases with no gene match: 3. CDR1 and CDR2 from the germline V gene are SGHKS and YYEKEE (reference sequence). The CDR3 covers 13 residues. The CDR3 here is CASSVDRGYGYTF. CDR3 bases: TGTGCCAGCAGCGTAGACAGGGGCTATGGCTACACCTTC. Together with reference TRBV5-5 and TRBJ1-2, the CDR3 gives the full variable domain: DAGVTQSPTHLIKTRGQQVTLRCSPISGHKSVSWYQQVLGQGPQFIFQYYEKEERGRGNFPDRFSARQFPNYSSELNVNALLLGDSALYLCASSVDRGYGYTFGSGTRLTVV.

The chain recombines TRBV2 with TRBJ2-7, with D uncertain. Trimming stripped 6 bases from V and 3 bases from J, with 6 bases between. Germline CDR1 reads SNHLY; CDR2 reads FYNNEI. CDR3 length: 11 amino acids. In DNA form, the CDR3 reads TGTGCCAGCAGCCCCCTCTACGAGCAGTACTTC. Amino acid sequence: CASSPLYEQYF. Filled out from reference TRBV2 and TRBJ2-7, the complete variable domain reads EPEVTQTPSHQVTQMGQEVILRCVPISNHLYFYWYRQILGQKVEFLVSFYNNEISEKSEIFDDQFSVERPDGSNFTLKIRSTKLEDSAMYFCASSPLYEQYFGPGTRLTVT.

This sequence joins TRBV10-1 and TRBJ2-5, with TRBD1 matching 9 bases. CDR3 length: 12 amino acids. Germline V gives CDR1 WNHNN, CDR2 SYGVQD (reference sequence). J gave up 5 bases and V 6 bases, and 1 base lay outside the gene matches. The CDR3 reads CASRGTGETQYF. Here the CDR3 DNA reads TGCGCCAGCAGGGGGACAGGGGAGACCCAGTACTTC.

V and J are TRBV30 and TRBJ2-3; D possibly corresponds to TRBD1 (6 bases). The CDR3 length is 15 residues. The V gene's germline CDR1 is GTSNPN and CDR2 SVGIG (reference sequence). Trimming took off 2 bases at V and 2 bases at J, with 14 bases between the two ends. CDR3 in amino acids: CAWSMRQVITDTQYF. In nucleotides, the CDR3 is TGTGCCTGGAGTATGAGACAGGTTATCACAGATACGCAGTATTTT. Full variable domain (remainder filled in from reference TRBV30 and TRBJ2-3): SQTIHQWPATLVQPVGSPLSLECTVEGTSNPNLYWYRQAAGRGLQLLFYSVGIGQISSEVPQNLSASRPQDRQFILSSKKLLLSDSGFYLCAWSMRQVITDTQYFGPGTRLTVL.

This clone was picked up a small number of times. The rearrangement uses TRBV5-6 and TRBJ1-4, with TRBD1 as a possible D gene (5 bases). Germline V gene sequence: CDR1 SGHDT, CDR2 YYEEEE. Trimming took 0 bases from V and 4 from J, leaving 7 bases between them. The CDR3 has 14 amino acids. CDR3 DNA sequence: TGTGCCAGCAGCTTGGGACAGCTTAATGAAAAACTGTTTTTT. It codes for CASSLGQLNEKLFF.

This clone was picked up one time. The chain links TRBV3-1 (or the pseudogene TRBV3-2) to TRBJ2-1; 13 bases align to TRBD2. After removal of 1 base from V and 13 bases from J, the junction contained 10 bases not matched to a gene. The CDR3 is 16 amino acids. Germline loops: CDR1 LGHDT, CDR2 YNNKEL (reference sequence). In nucleotides, the CDR3 is TGTGCCAGCAGCCAAGGGGGACTAGCGGGGCTTAACGAACAGTTCTTC. Translated, it gives CASSQGGLAGLNEQFF.

In its sample, this clone was seen a few times. This chain uses TRBV28 with TRBJ1-5; 7 bases line up with TRBD1. In germline, CDR1 is MDHEN, CDR2 SYDVKM. V shed 5 bases, J shed 7 bases, and the junction held 14 bases outside the gene matches. The CDR3 covers 16 residues. The CDR3 DNA follows: TGTGCCAGCAGTCGCCCCCGCGGGGCAGGGGGGCAGCCCCAGCATTTT. Translation gives CASSRPRGAGGQPQHF.